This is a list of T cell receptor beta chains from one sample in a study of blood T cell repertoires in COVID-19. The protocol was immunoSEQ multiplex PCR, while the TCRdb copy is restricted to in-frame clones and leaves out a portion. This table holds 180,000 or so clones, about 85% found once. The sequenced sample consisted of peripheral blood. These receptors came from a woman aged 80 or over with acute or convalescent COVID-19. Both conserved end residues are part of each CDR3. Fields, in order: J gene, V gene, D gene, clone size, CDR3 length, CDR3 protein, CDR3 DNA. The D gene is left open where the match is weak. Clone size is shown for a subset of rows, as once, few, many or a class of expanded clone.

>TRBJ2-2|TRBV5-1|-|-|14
CASSYGETTGELFF
TGCGCCAGCAGCTACGGGGAAACCACCGGGGAGCTGTTTTTT
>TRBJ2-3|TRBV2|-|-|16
CASSEGWSPLTDTQYF
TGTGCCAGCAGTGAAGGATGGAGCCCACTCACAGATACGCAGTATTTT
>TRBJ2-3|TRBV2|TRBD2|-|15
CASSLAGGRGDTQYF
TGTGCCAGCAGTCTAGCGGGGGGAAGGGGAGATACGCAGTATTTT
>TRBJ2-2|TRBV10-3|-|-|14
CAINRGGDTGELFF
TGTGCCATCAACAGAGGAGGGGACACCGGGGAGCTGTTTTTT
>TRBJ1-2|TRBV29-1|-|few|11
CSGDSGYGYTF
TGCAGCGGGGACTCAGGGTATGGCTACACCTTC
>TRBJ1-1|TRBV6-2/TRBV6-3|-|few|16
CASSSYPGGARTEAFF
TGTGCCAGCAGCTCCTATCCCGGGGGGGCACGAACTGAAGCTTTCTTT
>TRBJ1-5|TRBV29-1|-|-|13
CSVAGTPNQPQHF
TGCAGCGTTGCTGGCACCCCCAATCAGCCCCAGCATTTT
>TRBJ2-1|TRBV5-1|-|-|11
CASNRGSEQFF
TGCGCCAGCAATAGGGGGAGTGAGCAGTTCTTC
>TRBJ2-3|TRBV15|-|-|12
CATSRVEEAQYF
TGTGCCACCAGCAGAGTTGAGGAGGCGCAGTATTTT
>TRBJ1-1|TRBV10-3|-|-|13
CAIRADMNTEAFF
TGTGCCATCAGGGCTGACATGAACACTGAAGCTTTCTTT
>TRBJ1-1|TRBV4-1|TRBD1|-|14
CASRGQGGRTEAFF
TGCGCCAGCAGGGGACAGGGTGGGAGGACTGAAGCTTTCTTT
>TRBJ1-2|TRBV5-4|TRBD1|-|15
CASSLPGQGAHGYTF
TGTGCCAGCAGCCTTCCGGGACAGGGGGCTCATGGCTACACCTTC
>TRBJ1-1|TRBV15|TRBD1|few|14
CATSRDRGNTEAFF
TGTGCCACCAGCAGGGACAGGGGGAACACTGAAGCTTTCTTT
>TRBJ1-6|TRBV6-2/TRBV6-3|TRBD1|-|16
CASSPYRGEGNSPLHF
TGTGCCAGCAGTCCCTACAGGGGAGAAGGTAATTCACCCCTCCACTTT
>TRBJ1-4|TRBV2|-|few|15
CASRITRGTNEKLFF
TGTGCCAGCAGGATAACCCGTGGCACTAATGAAAAACTGTTTTTT
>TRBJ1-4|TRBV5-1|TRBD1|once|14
CASSPGQGNEKLFF
TGCGCCAGCAGCCCGGGACAGGGGAATGAAAAACTGTTTTTT
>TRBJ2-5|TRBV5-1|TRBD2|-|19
CASSLKLGSAGVFLETQYF
TGCGCCAGCAGCTTGAAGTTAGGCTCGGCGGGGGTATTCTTAGAGACCCAGTACTTC
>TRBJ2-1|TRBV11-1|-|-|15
CASSLAMGGGNEQFF
TGTGCCAGCAGCTTAGCCATGGGTGGGGGGAATGAGCAGTTCTTC
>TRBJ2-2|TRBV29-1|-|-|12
CSMGLHTGELFF
TGCAGCATGGGACTTCACACCGGGGAGCTGTTTTTT
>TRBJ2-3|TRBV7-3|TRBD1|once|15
CASSLTGGRTDTQYF
TGTGCCAGCAGCTTAACAGGGGGCCGCACAGATACGCAGTATTTT
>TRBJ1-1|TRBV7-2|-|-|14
CASSLSGGDTEAFF
TGTGCCAGCAGCTTGTCCGGGGGGGACACTGAAGCTTTCTTT
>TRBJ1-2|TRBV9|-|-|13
CASSVAPNYGYTF
TGTGCCAGCAGCGTAGCTCCTAACTATGGCTACACCTTC
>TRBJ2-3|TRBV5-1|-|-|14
CASSFGLVTDTQYF
TGCGCCAGCAGCTTCGGGTTGGTTACAGATACGCAGTATTTT
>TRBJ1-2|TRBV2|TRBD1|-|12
CASRAGTGSYTF
TGTGCCAGCAGGGCCGGGACAGGGAGCTACACCTTC
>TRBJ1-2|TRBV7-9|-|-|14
CASKEGAHNYGYTF
TGTGCCAGCAAGGAGGGCGCCCACAACTATGGCTACACCTTC
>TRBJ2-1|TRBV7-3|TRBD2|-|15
CASSGLAGVGNEQFF
TGTGCCAGCAGCGGACTAGCGGGAGTGGGTAATGAGCAGTTCTTC
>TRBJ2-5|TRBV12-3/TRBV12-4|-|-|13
CASSWGPGETQYF
TGTGCCAGCAGTTGGGGGCCTGGGGAGACCCAGTACTTC
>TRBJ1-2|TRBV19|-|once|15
CASSWAPSSVYGYTF
TGTGCCAGTAGCTGGGCCCCCAGTTCGGTCTATGGCTACACCTTC
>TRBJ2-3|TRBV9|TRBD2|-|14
CASSVGLAGDTQYF
TGTGCCAGCAGCGTCGGACTAGCGGGAGATACGCAGTATTTT
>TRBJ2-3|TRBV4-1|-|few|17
CASSQAPVGRGPDTQYF
TGCGCCAGCAGCCAGGCCCCGGTGGGGCGGGGCCCAGATACGCAGTATTTT
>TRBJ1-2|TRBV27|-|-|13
CASSLAGGYGYTF
TGTGCCAGCAGTTTGGCGGGGGGCTATGGCTACACCTTC
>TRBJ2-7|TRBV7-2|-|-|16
CASSLPSGGGGHEQYF
TGTGCCAGCAGCTTACCTTCAGGGGGCGGGGGACACGAGCAGTACTTC
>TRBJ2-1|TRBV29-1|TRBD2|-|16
CSVLTRRGGSYNEQFF
TGCAGCGTTCTAACCCGTCGGGGGGGCTCCTACAATGAGCAGTTCTTC
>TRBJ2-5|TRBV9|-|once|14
CASSVGAGQETQYF
TGTGCCAGCAGCGTAGGGGCGGGCCAAGAGACCCAGTACTTC
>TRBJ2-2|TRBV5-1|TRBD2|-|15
CARRPGGGDLGELFF
TGCGCCCGCAGGCCCGGCGGGGGGGATCTCGGGGAGCTGTTTTTT
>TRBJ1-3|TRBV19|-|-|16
CASSTGPSRAGNTIYF
TGTGCCAGTAGTACCGGACCGTCCAGGGCTGGAAACACCATATATTTT
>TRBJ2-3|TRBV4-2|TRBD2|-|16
CASSQGRLAGGDTQYF
TGTGCCAGCAGCCAAGGACGCCTAGCGGGAGGAGATACGCAGTATTTT
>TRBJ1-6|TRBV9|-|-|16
CASSEDRNPYNSPLHF
TGTGCCAGCAGCGAAGACAGAAACCCCTATAATTCACCCCTCCACTTT
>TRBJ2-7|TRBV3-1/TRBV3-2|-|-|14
CASSQLQDSYEQYF
TGTGCCAGCAGCCAGCTACAGGACAGCTACGAGCAGTACTTC
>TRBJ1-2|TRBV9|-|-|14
CASSVDYRADGYTF
TGTGCCAGCAGCGTAGACTACAGGGCAGACGGCTACACCTTC
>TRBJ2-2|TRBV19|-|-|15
CASRRQLANTGELFF
TGTGCCAGTAGAAGACAGCTCGCGAACACCGGGGAGCTGTTTTTT
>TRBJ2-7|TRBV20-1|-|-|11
CSARETYEQYF
TGCAGTGCTAGAGAAACATACGAGCAGTACTTC
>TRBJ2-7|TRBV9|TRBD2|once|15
CASSVGLAGPYEQYF
TGTGCCAGCAGCGTAGGTCTAGCGGGGCCCTACGAGCAGTACTTC
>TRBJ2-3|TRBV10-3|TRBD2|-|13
CAISVNGGDTQYF
TGTGCCATCAGTGTCAACGGGGGGGATACGCAGTATTTT
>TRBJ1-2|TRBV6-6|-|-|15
CASTPALTGGDGYTF
TGTGCCAGCACCCCCGCCCTGACAGGCGGCGATGGCTACACCTTC
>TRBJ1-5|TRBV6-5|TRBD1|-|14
CASSNRGGGQPQHF
TGTGCCAGCAGTAACAGAGGGGGCGGTCAGCCCCAGCATTTT
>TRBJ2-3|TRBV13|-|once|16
CASSQGRRTSTDTQYF
TGTGCCAGCAGCCAAGGGCGTCGGACTAGCACAGATACGCAGTATTTT
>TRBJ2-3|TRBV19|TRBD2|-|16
CASKMGAGGIKDTQYF
TGTGCCAGCAAAATGGGGGCGGGAGGGATCAAAGATACGCAGTATTTT
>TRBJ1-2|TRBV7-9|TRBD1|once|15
CASSPGTGSSNGYTF
TGTGCCAGCAGCCCCGGGACAGGGTCCTCTAATGGCTACACCTTC
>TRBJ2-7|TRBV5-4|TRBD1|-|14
CASTRDSDVYEQYF
TGTGCCAGCACCCGGGACAGCGACGTTTACGAGCAGTACTTC
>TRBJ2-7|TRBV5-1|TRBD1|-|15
CATGPGQWPTYEQYF
TGCGCCACCGGACCGGGACAGTGGCCTACCTACGAGCAGTACTTC
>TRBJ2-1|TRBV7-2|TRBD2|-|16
CASSLWTSGDNNEQFF
TGTGCCAGCAGCCTCTGGACTAGCGGAGATAACAATGAGCAGTTCTTC
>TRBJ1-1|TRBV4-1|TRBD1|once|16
CASSHRQGAKNTEAFF
TGCGCCAGCAGCCATAGACAGGGGGCGAAGAACACTGAAGCTTTCTTT
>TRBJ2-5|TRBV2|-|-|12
CASSEGGRTQYF
TGTGCCAGCAGTGAAGGAGGCCGGACCCAGTACTTC
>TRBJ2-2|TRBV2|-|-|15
CASNLRDWGTGELFF
TGTGCCAGCAATCTCCGGGACTGGGGAACCGGGGAGCTGTTTTTT
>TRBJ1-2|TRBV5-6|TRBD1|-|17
CASSHFATGNNLYGYTF
TGTGCCAGCAGCCATTTCGCGACAGGGAACAATCTATATGGCTACACCTTC
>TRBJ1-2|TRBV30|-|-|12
CAWSSGNYGYTF
TGTGCCTGGAGTTCGGGTAACTATGGCTACACCTTC
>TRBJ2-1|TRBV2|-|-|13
CASSEPHNNEQFF
TGTGCCAGCAGTGAGCCACACAACAATGAGCAGTTCTTC
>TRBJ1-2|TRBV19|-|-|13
CASSMDYADGYTF
TGTGCCAGTAGTATGGACTACGCGGATGGCTACACCTTC